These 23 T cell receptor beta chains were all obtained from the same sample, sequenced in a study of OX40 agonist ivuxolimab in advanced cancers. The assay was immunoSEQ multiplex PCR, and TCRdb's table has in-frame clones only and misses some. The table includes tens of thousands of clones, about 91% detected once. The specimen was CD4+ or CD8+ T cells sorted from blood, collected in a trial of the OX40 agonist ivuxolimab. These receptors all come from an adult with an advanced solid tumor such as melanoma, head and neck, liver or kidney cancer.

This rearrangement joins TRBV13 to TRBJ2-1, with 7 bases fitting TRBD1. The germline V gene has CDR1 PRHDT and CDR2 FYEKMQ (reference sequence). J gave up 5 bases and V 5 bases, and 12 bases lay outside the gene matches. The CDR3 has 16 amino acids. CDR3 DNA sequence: TGTGCCAGCAGCCCTAAGGGACAGACCTTACACAATGAGCAGTTCTTC. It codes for CASSPKGQTLHNEQFF.

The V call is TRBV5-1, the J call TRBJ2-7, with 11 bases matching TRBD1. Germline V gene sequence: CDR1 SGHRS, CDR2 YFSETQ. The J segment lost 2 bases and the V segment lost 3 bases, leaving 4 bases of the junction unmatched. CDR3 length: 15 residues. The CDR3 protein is CASSSRDRGTYEQYF. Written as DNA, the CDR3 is TGCGCCAGCAGCTCCCGGGACAGGGGGACCTACGAGCAGTACTTC.

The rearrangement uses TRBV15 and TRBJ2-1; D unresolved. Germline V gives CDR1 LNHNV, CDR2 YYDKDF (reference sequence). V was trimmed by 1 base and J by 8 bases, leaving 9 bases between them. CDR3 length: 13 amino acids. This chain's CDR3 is CATSRVILDEQFF. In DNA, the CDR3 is TGTGCCACCAGCAGAGTTATCCTGGATGAGCAGTTCTTC.

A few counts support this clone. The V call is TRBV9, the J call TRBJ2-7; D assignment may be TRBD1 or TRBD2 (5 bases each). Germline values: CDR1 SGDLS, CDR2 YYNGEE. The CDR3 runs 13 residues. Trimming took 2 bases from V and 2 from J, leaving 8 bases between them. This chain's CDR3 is CASSVGDTYEQYF. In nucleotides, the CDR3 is TGTGCCAGCAGCGTGGGGGATACCTACGAGCAGTACTTC.

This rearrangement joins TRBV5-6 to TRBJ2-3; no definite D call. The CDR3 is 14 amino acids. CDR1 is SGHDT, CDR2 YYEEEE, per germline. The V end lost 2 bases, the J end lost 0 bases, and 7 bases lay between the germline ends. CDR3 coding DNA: TGTGCCAGCAGCTTAGGCGGTAGCACAGATACGCAGTATTTT. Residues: CASSLGGSTDTQYF.

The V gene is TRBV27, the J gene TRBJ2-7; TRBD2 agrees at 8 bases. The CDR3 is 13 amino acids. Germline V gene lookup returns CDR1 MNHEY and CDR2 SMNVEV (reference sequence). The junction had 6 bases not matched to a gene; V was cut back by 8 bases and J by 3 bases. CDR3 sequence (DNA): TGTGCCAGCGGTTGGGCGGGGGGCTACGAGCAGTACTTC. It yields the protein CASGWAGGYEQYF.

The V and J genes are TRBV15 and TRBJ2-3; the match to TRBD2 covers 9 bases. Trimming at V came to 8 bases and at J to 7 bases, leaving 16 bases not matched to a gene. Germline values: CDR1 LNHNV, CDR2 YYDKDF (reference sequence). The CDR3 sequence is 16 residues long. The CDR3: CATGEVAAGGLNTQYF. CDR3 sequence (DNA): TGTGCCACCGGGGAGGTGGCTGCGGGAGGGTTAAATACGCAGTATTTT.

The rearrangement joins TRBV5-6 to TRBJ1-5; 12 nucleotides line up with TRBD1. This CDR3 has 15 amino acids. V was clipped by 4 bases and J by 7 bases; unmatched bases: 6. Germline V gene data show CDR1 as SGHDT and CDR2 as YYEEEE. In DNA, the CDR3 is TGTGCCAGCAGCCCGGGGACAGGGGGCGGACAGCCCCAGCATTTT. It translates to CASSPGTGGGQPQHF.

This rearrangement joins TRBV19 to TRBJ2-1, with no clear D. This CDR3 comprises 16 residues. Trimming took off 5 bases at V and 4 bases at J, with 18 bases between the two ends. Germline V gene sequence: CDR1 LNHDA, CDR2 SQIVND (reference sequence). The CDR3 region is CASSLTYMTAYNEQFF. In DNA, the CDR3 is TGTGCCAGTAGTCTCACATACATGACGGCTTACAATGAGCAGTTCTTC.

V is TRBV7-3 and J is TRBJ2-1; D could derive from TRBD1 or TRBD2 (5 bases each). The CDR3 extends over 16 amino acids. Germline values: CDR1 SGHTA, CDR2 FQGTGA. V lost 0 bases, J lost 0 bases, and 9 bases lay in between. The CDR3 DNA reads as TGTGCCAGCAGCTTAACGTGGGGGAGCTCCTACAATGAGCAGTTCTTC. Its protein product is CASSLTWGSSYNEQFF.

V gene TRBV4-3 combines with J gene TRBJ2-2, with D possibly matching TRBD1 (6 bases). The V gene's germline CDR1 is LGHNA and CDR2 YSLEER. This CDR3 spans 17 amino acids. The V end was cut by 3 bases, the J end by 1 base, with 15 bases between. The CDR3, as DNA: TGCGCCAGCAGCCATCCCCCACCGGGACAGAACACCGGGGAGCTGTTTTTT. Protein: CASSHPPPGQNTGELFF.

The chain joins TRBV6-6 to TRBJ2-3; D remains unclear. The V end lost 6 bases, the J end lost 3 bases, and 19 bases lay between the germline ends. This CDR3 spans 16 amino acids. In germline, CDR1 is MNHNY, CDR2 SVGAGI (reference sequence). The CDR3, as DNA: TGTGCCAGCAGCCCAATCGACAAGGCCCTAACAGATACGCAGTATTTT. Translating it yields CASSPIDKALTDTQYF.

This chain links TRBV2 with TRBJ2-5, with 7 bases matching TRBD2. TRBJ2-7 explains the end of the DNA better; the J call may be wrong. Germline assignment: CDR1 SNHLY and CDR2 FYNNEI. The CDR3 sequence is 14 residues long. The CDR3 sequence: CASRPAGSSYEQYF. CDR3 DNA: TGTGCCAGCAGACCAGCGGGAAGCTCCTACGAGCAGTACTTC.

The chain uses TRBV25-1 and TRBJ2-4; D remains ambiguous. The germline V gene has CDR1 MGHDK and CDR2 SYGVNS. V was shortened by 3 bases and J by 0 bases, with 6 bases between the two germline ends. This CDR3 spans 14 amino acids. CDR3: CASSDGLAKNIQYF. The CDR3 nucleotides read TGTGCCAGCAGTGATGGGTTAGCCAAAAACATTCAGTACTTC.

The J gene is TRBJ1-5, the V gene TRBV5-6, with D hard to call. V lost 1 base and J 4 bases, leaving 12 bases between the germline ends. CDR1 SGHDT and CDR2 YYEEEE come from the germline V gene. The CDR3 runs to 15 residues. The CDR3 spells CASSLYRNQNQPQHF. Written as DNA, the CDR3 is TGTGCCAGCAGCTTGTACAGAAACCAAAATCAGCCCCAGCATTTT.

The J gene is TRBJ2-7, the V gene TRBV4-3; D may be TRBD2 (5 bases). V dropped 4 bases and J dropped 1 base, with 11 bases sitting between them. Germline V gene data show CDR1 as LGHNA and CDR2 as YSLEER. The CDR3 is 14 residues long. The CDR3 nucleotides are TGCGCCAGCAGCCGCGTCGGGGAATCCTACGAGCAGTACTTC. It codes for CASSRVGESYEQYF.

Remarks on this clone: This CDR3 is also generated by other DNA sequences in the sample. CDR3: CASSPGTGELFF. The CDR3 DNA follows: TGTGCCAGCAGCCCCGGCACCGGGGAGCTGTTTTTT. The V call is TRBV11-2, the J call TRBJ2-2; D is uncertain. The germline CDR1 and CDR2 sequences are SGHAT and FQNNGV. This CDR3 has 12 amino acids. V was clipped by 5 bases and J by 4 bases, with 5 bases between them.

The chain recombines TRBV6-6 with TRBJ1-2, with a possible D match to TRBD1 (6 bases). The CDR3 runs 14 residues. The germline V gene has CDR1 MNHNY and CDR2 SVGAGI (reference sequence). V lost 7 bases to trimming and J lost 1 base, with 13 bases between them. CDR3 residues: CASIHRVHNYGYTF. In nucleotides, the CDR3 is TGTGCCAGCATTCACAGGGTCCATAACTATGGCTACACCTTC.

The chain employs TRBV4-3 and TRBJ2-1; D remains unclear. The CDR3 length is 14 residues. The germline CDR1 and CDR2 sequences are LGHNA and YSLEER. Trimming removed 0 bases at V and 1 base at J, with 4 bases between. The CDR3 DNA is TGCGCCAGCAGCCAAGAAGGGTCCTACAATGAGCAGTTCTTC. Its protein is CASSQEGSYNEQFF.

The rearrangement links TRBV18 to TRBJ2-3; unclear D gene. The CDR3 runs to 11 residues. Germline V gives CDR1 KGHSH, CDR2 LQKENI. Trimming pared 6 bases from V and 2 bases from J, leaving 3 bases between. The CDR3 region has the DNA TGTGCCAGCTCCGACACAGATACGCAGTATTTT. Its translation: CASSDTDTQYF. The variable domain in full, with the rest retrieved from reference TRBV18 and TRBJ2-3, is NAGVMQNPRHLVRRRGQEARLRCSPMKGHSHVYWYRQLPEEGLKFMVYLQKENIIDESGMPKERFSAEFPKEGPSILRIQQVVRGDSAAYFCASSDTDTQYFGPGTRLTVL.

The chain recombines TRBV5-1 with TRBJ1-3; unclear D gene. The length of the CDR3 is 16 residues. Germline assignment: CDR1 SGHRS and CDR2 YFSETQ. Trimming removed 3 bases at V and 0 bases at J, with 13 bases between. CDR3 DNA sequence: TGCGCCAGCAGCTGGGAACCAGCCTTCTCTGGAAACACCATATATTTT. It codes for CASSWEPAFSGNTIYF.

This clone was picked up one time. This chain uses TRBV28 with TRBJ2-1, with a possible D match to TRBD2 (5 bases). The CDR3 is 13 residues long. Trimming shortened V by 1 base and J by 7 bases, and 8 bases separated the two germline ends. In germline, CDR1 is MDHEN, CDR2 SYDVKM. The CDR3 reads CASSLLGVNEQFF. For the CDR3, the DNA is TGTGCCAGCAGTTTATTGGGAGTAAATGAGCAGTTCTTC.

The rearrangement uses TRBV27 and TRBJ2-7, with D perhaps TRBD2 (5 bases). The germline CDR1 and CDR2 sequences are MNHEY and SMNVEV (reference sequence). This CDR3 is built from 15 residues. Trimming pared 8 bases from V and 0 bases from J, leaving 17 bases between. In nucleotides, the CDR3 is TGTGCCAGCGGGAGCGATCCCTTTAGCTCCTACGAGCAGTACTTC. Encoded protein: CASGSDPFSSYEQYF.